A selection of T cell receptor beta chains follows, all from one sample in a study of cytomegalovirus exposure and HLA in healthy donors. Assay: immunoSEQ multiplex PCR; the TCRdb copy retains only in-frame clones and omits some. The sample holds around 97,000 clones, approximately 66% seen once. Source material: PBMCs. Receptors were obtained from a woman aged 50 to 65 in good health and CMV-seronegative. The CDR3 runs from the conserved cysteine through the conserved F or W. D genes are given only for firm matches. The listing skips clone size in some rows; elsewhere it reads once, few, many or a size class.

d_call	v_call	j_call	clone_size	cdr3_nt	cdr3_aa
TRBD1	TRBV6-6	TRBJ2-1	.	TGTGCCAGCAGTTACGTTGGGACAGGGTCCTACAATGAGCAGTTCTTC	CASSYVGTGSYNEQFF
TRBD1	TRBV5-1	TRBJ2-2	.	TGCGCCAGCAGCCTTAGGACAGGGGGGAACACCGGGGAGCTGTTTTTT	CASSLRTGGNTGELFF
TRBD1	TRBV5-5	TRBJ1-2	.	TGTGCCAGCAGCTTCCCGACAGGGAGAGATAACTATGGCTACACCTTC	CASSFPTGRDNYGYTF
.	TRBV6-5	TRBJ2-4	once	TGTGCCAGCAGTTCCACTAGCCCACTAGCCAAAAACATTCAGTACTTC	CASSSTSPLAKNIQYF
.	TRBV5-1	TRBJ1-1	.	TGCGCCAGCAGCTTGGCCCCGCTTCAGGGGTTGAACACTGAAGCTTTCTTT	CASSLAPLQGLNTEAFF
.	TRBV5-4	TRBJ2-5	few	TGTGCCAGCAGCTTGCAGGGGAGCGGGGCAGAGACCCAGTACTTC	CASSLQGSGAETQYF
.	TRBV4-2	TRBJ2-2	.	TGTGCCAGCAGCCATTCAGGGGTTGCCGGGGAGCTGTTTTTT	CASSHSGVAGELFF
.	TRBV4-3	TRBJ1-2	.	TGCGCCAGCAGCCAAAGTAACGCAGGGGACTATGGCTACACCTTC	CASSQSNAGDYGYTF
TRBD1	TRBV6-5	TRBJ2-2	few	TGTGCCAGCAGTTACTCGGGACAGCTCAACACCGGGGAGCTGTTTTTT	CASSYSGQLNTGELFF
.	TRBV30	TRBJ1-2	.	TGTGCCTGGAGTGTGGTCGAGGATGGCTACACCTTC	CAWSVVEDGYTF
.	TRBV7-9	TRBJ2-1	.	TGTGCCAGCAGCTTTGGCGGGTCGACCTACAATGAGCAGTTCTTC	CASSFGGSTYNEQFF
.	TRBV4-1	TRBJ1-2	.	TGCGCCAGCAGCCAAGGGCCCTCGGGACTTCGCGGCTACACCTTC	CASSQGPSGLRGYTF
TRBD1	TRBV13	TRBJ1-1	.	TGTGCCAGCAGCTTAGACGGGACAGGGGACACTGAAGCTTTCTTT	CASSLDGTGDTEAFF
.	TRBV28	TRBJ2-5	.	TGTGCCAGCAGTCAGGGAGGGGGAGAGACCCAGTACTTC	CASSQGGGETQYF
TRBD2	TRBV5-1	TRBJ2-3	.	TGCGCCAGCAGCTCCGGACTAGCGGGGGATACGCAGTATTTT	CASSSGLAGDTQYF
.	TRBV11-2	TRBJ1-1	.	TGTGCCAGCACGGCGGGGAGCTTGGGTGCTTTCTTT	CASTAGSLGAFF
TRBD1	TRBV10-3	TRBJ1-1	.	TGTGCCATCAGTGAATGGCAGGGGGACACTGAAGCTTTCTTT	CAISEWQGDTEAFF
.	TRBV6-1	TRBJ2-7	.	TGTGCCAGCAGTAAGACAGATAGCTACGAGCAGTACTTC	CASSKTDSYEQYF
TRBD2	TRBV11-2	TRBJ2-1	.	TGTGCCAGCAGCTTACAGGAGCCGACTAGCAGGAGCTCCTACAATGAGCAGTTCTTC	CASSLQEPTSRSSYNEQFF
.	TRBV29-1	TRBJ1-1	.	TGCAGCGTTGGGGGACACCAGATTGAAGCTTTCTTT	CSVGGHQIEAFF
.	TRBV11-3	TRBJ2-6	.	TGTGCCAGCAGCTTATACAGGCTTCCTGGGGCCAACGTCCTGACTTTC	CASSLYRLPGANVLTF
TRBD1	TRBV11-1	TRBJ2-7	few	TGTGCCAGCAGCCAACCACAGGGGTCCCACGAGCAGTACTTC	CASSQPQGSHEQYF
.	TRBV9	TRBJ2-3	.	TGTGCCAGCAGCGTAGAGCCGAGCCACACAGATACGCAGTATTTT	CASSVEPSHTDTQYF
TRBD1	TRBV6-7	TRBJ2-7	once	TGTGCCAGCAGTAAACCGGGACAGGGAACCTACGAGCAGTACTTC	CASSKPGQGTYEQYF
TRBD1	TRBV5-4	TRBJ2-7	.	TGTGCCAGCAGTAGACAGGGTGACTACGAGCAGTACTTC	CASSRQGDYEQYF
.	TRBV30	TRBJ2-1	.	TGTGCCTGGAGTGCTAAGCGGACCTACAATGAGCAGTTCTTC	CAWSAKRTYNEQFF
.	TRBV7-7	TRBJ2-7	.	TGTGCTAGCAGCGCGGGGCAATCGGGCGAGCAGTACTTC	CASSAGQSGEQYF
TRBD2	TRBV11-2	TRBJ2-3	few	TGTGCCAGCAGCTCCCCTAGCGGGATAAGCACAGATACGCAGTATTTT	CASSSPSGISTDTQYF
TRBD1	TRBV7-8	TRBJ2-3	.	TGTGCCAGCAGTACCCGAGTGGGGACAGGGCTGGATACGCAGTATTTT	CASSTRVGTGLDTQYF
TRBD2	TRBV27	TRBJ2-7	.	TGTGCCAGCAAATGGAGGCTAGCGGGGGCTGGCGGCTCCTACGAGCAGTACTTC	CASKWRLAGAGGSYEQYF
TRBD2	TRBV5-4	TRBJ2-5	.	TGTGCCAGCAGCTTCGGACTAGCGGGGGTAGAGACCCAGTACTTC	CASSFGLAGVETQYF
TRBD1	TRBV27	TRBJ1-1	.	TGTGCCAGCAGTCGCAGACAGGGCCTCACTGAAGCTTTCTTT	CASSRRQGLTEAFF
TRBD1	TRBV7-2	TRBJ2-1	.	TGTGCCAGCAGCACGACAGGGGGCTCCTACAATGAGCAGTTCTTC	CASSTTGGSYNEQFF
.	TRBV29-1	TRBJ2-7	.	TGCAGCGGGAGGGGATCCGGGGACTCGCCTCGCGAGCAGTACTTC	CSGRGSGDSPREQYF
.	TRBV18	TRBJ1-5	.	TGTGCCAGCTCACGCCTCCCGACAGGAACCTTCGATCAGCCCCAGCATTTT	CASSRLPTGTFDQPQHF
TRBD1	TRBV5-1	TRBJ2-1	.	TGCGCCAGCAGCTTCGGACAGGGCAATGAGCAGTTCTTC	CASSFGQGNEQFF
TRBD2	TRBV7-2	TRBJ2-3	few	TGTGCCAGCAGCCTTAGCGGGGGCAGCACAGATACGCAGTATTTT	CASSLSGGSTDTQYF
.	TRBV5-6	TRBJ2-7	.	TGTGCCAGCAGCGGGGGACTCGGAGGCGAGCAGTACTTC	CASSGGLGGEQYF
TRBD1	TRBV7-8	TRBJ2-7	.	TGTGCCAGCAGCTTAGGAGGGGGGGGACAGGGGAGCTCCTACGAGCAGTACTTC	CASSLGGGGQGSSYEQYF
TRBD1	TRBV25-1	TRBJ1-2	.	TGTGCCAGCAGTGCGGGGACAGCCATGACAAACTATGGCTACACCTTC	CASSAGTAMTNYGYTF
.	TRBV7-8	TRBJ2-3	.	TGTGCCAGCAGCTCGCCTTCGGGGATCACAGATACGCAGTATTTT	CASSSPSGITDTQYF
TRBD1	TRBV15	TRBJ1-5	once	TGTGCCACCAGCAGAGACGGGACAGACGGCAATCAGCCCCAGCATTTT	CATSRDGTDGNQPQHF
.	TRBV7-8	TRBJ2-7	.	TGTGCCAGCAGCCCCATGGGGCCATTAGATTACGAGCAGTACTTC	CASSPMGPLDYEQYF
.	TRBV7-9	TRBJ1-1	.	TGTGCCAGCAGCTCCACGCAACAGGGCAGTGAAGCTTTCTTT	CASSSTQQGSEAFF
TRBD1	TRBV5-1	TRBJ2-3	few	TGCGCCAGCAGACGTACGGGACAGAGCACAGATACGCAGTATTTT	CASRRTGQSTDTQYF
.	TRBV9	TRBJ2-3	.	TGTGCCAGCAGCGACGGAGGAACAGATACGCAGTATTTT	CASSDGGTDTQYF
TRBD1	TRBV19	TRBJ1-2	few	TGTGCCAGTAGCGACCCGGGACAGGGTACGACCTTC	CASSDPGQGTTF
.	TRBV27	TRBJ2-4	once	TGTGCCAGCAGTTTCAACCGGACTAACCGCGTGGCCAAAAACATTCAGTACTTC	CASSFNRTNRVAKNIQYF
TRBD2	TRBV6-5	TRBJ2-7	.	TGTGCCAGCAGCGTACTAGCGGGAGGAACCTACGAGCAGTACTTC	CASSVLAGGTYEQYF
.	TRBV21-1	TRBJ2-3	.	TGTGCCAGCAGCAAAGCGCCAGGGGGTAATGAAACAGATACGCAGTATTTT	CASSKAPGGNETDTQYF
.	TRBV30	TRBJ1-2	.	TGTGCCTGGAGTGTTCAGGCTAACTATGGCTACACCTTC	CAWSVQANYGYTF
.	TRBV19	TRBJ1-1	.	TGTGCCAGTAGTACACAGGCAGGGGCGATGAACACTGAAGCTTTCTTT	CASSTQAGAMNTEAFF
.	TRBV5-1	TRBJ2-3	.	TGCGCCAGCAGCCAGGGTAACACAGATACGCAGTATTTT	CASSQGNTDTQYF
.	TRBV5-1	TRBJ1-1	.	TGCGCCAGCAGCTTGGCCACAACGCAGAACACTGAAGCTTTCTTT	CASSLATTQNTEAFF
.	TRBV19	TRBJ2-1	few	TGTGCCAGTAGTTCTGTCTCTGCCGGCTACAATGAGCAGTTCTTC	CASSSVSAGYNEQFF